This TCR beta chain was found in a study of T cell responses to AZD1222 COVID-19 vaccine. General study results and limits: Increases in Spike-specific TCR breadth and depth were seen after two AZD1222 doses.

Germline trimming cut 3 bases from V and 6 bases from J; bases unmatched to any gene: 17. The CDR3 runs 18 residues. Germline CDR1 reads SGHVS; CDR2 reads FNYEAQ. As to this clone: Antigen: not known.

Sequencing used immunoSEQ multiplex PCR; TCRdb keeps in-frame clones, though not all of them. Of about 180,000 clones listed, about 90% are singletons. The sequenced sample was peripheral blood, obtained 28 days after the second AZD1222 dose. This rearrangement joins TRBV7-6 to TRBJ2-3; 8 bases are shared with TRBD1. The clonotype was recovered from an adult who received the AZD1222 COVID-19 vaccine. Here the CDR3 DNA reads TGTGCCAGCAGCTTGGATTCAGGGGGCGCGTGGCCCCCGGATACGCAGTATTTT. Translated, it gives CASSLDSGGAWPPDTQYF. Full variable domain (missing parts from reference TRBV7-6 and TRBJ2-3): GAGVSQSPRYKVTKRGQDVALRCDPISGHVSLYWYRQALGQGPEFLTYFNYEAQQDKSGLPNDRFSAERPEGSISTLTIQRTEQRDSAMYRCASSLDSGGAWPPDTQYFGPGTRLTVL.